What follows is one T cell receptor (beta chain) and its context. CDR3 length: 17 amino acids. Germline CDR1 reads LGHNA; CDR2 reads YNFKEQ. Germline trimming cut 4 bases from V and 1 base from J; bases unmatched to any gene: 12. The data were obtained in a study of blood T cell repertoires in COVID-19. At the level of the study: Acute-phase and convalescent COVID-19 samples originated in the United States, Italy and Spain. The analysed material was cDNA or gDNA that came from T cells, B-cell-depleted T cells, or PBMCs.

Original processing notes: How many nucleated cells were present was estimated from reference gene primer amplification. Assay: immunoSEQ multiplex PCR; the TCRdb copy retains only in-frame clones and omits some. V and J calls and clone size follow that table, whereas D and trimming were derived from the DNA. The data contain a few hundred thousand clones, about 85% of them singletons. The sample consisted of peripheral blood. The receptor's source is a woman under 30 with acute or convalescent COVID-19. The rearrangement uses TRBV4-2 and TRBJ2-5, with 7 positions matching TRBD2. The CDR3 region is CASSLFGAGPRQETQYF. CDR3 nucleotides: TGTGCCAGCAGCCTTTTCGGAGCGGGACCCCGCCAAGAGACCCAGTACTTC.